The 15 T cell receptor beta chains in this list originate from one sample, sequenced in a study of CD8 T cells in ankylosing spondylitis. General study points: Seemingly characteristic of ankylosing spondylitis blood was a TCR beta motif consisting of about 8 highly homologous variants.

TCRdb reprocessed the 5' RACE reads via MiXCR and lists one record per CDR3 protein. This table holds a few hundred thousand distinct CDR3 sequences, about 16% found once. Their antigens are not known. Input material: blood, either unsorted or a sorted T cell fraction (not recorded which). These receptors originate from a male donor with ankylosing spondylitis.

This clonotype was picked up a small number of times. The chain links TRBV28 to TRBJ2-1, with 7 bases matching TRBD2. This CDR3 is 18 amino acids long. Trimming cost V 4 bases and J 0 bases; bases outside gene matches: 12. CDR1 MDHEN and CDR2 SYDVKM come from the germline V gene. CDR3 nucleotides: TGTGCCAGCAGTTGGGGAGGTGGGGGGGAGAGCTCCTACAATGAGCAGTTCTTC. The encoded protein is CASSWGGGGESSYNEQFF.

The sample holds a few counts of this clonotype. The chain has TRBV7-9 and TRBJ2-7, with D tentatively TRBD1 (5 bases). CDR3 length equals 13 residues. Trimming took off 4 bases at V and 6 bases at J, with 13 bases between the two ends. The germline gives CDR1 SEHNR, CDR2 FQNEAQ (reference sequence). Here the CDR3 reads CASSSTERSEQYF. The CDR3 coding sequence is TGTGCCAGCAGCTCGACAGAAAGATCCGAGCAGTACTTC. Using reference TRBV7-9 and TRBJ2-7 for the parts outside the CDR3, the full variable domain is DTGVSQNPRHKITKRGQNVTFRCDPISEHNRLYWYRQTLGQGPEFLTYFQNEAQLEKSRLLSDRFSAERPKGSFSTLEIQRTEQGDSAMYLCASSSTERSEQYFGPGTRLTVT.

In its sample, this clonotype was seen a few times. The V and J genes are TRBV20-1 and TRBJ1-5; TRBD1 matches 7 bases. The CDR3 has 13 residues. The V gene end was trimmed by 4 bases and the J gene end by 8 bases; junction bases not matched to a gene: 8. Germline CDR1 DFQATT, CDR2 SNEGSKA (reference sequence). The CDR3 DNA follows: TGCAGTGCTAAAGGACAGGACTTCAAGCCCCAGCATTTT. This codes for CSAKGQDFKPQHF.

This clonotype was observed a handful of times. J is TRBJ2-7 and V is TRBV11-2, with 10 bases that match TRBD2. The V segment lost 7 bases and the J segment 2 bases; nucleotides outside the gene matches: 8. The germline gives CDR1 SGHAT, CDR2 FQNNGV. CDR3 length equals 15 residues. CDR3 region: CASKFGTSVTYEQYF. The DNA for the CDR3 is TGTGCCAGCAAATTTGGGACTAGCGTCACCTACGAGCAGTACTTC.

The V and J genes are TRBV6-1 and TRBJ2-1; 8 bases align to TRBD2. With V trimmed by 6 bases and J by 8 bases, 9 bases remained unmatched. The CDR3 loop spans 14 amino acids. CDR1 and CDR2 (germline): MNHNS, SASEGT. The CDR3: CASSSGLARDEQFF. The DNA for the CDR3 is TGTGCCAGCAGCTCCGGACTAGCTAGAGATGAGCAGTTCTTC.

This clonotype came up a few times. In nucleotides, the CDR3 is TGTGCCACCGAAGCAGCGGGTGGACGGCTAACCGGGGAGCTGTTTTTT. Translation gives CATEAAGGRLTGELFF. This chain joins TRBV24-1 and TRBJ2-2, with a tentative D call TRBD2 (6 bases). Per germline, CDR1 KGHDR and CDR2 SFDVKD. CDR3 length: 16 amino acids. Between the trimmed V and J ends, which lost 9 bases and 5 bases, there was a span of 21 bases.

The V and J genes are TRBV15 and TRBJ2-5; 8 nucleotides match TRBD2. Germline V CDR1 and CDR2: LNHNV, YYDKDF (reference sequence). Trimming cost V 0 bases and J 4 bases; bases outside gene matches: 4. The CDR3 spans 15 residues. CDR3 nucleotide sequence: TGTGCCACCAGCAGAGATGCGGGAGGCGGAGAGACCCAGTACTTC. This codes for CATSRDAGGGETQYF.

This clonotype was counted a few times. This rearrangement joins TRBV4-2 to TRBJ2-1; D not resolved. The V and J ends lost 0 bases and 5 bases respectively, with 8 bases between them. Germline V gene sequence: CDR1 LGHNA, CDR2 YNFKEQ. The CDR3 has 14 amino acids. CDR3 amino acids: CASSQDWADNEQFF. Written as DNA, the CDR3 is TGTGCCAGCAGCCAAGATTGGGCGGACAATGAGCAGTTCTTC.

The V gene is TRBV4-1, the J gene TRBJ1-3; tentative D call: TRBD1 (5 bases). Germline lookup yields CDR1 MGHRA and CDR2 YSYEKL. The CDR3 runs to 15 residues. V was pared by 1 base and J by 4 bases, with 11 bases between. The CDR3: CASSQGGAPGNTIYF. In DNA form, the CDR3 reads TGCGCCAGCAGCCAAGGAGGGGCGCCCGGAAACACCATATATTTT.

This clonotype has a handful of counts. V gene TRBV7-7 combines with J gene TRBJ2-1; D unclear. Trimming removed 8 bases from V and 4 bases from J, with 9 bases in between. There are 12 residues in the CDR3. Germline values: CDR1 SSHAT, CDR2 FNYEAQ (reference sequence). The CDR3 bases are TGTGCCAGCGGTGACTCGTACAATGAGCAGTTCTTC. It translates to CASGDSYNEQFF.

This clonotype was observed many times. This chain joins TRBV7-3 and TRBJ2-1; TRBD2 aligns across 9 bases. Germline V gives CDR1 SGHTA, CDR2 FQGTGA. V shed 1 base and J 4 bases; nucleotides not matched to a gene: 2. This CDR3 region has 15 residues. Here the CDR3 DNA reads TGTGCCAGCAGCTTAAGCGGGGGGGGATACAATGAGCAGTTCTTC. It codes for CASSLSGGGYNEQFF.

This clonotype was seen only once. In nucleotides, the CDR3 is TGCAGTGCTAGAGGTCTAGCGGCCTACAATGAGCAGTTCTTC. Its protein product is CSARGLAAYNEQFF. V and J are TRBV20-1 and TRBJ2-1; TRBD2 matches 7 bases. The junction had 2 bases not matched to a gene; V was cut back by 1 base and J by 2 bases. CDR1 is DFQATT, CDR2 SNEGSKA, per germline (reference sequence). CDR3 length: 14 amino acids.

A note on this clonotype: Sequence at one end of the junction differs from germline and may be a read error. DNA of the CDR3: TGTGCCAGCAGCCTTACCGATGTCGCGGATGAGCGGTTCTTC. Its translation: CASSLTDVADERFF. V is TRBV3-1 and J is TRBJ2-1; D ambiguous. Germline lookup yields CDR1 LGHDT and CDR2 YNNKEL (reference sequence). The CDR3 is 14 residues long.

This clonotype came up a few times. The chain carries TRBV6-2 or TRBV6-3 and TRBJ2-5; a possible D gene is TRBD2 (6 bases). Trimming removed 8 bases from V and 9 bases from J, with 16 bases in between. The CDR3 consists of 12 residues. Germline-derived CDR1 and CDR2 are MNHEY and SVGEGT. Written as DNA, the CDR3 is TGTGCCAGCTTGCGGGCCGGAGGGGCCCAGTACTTC. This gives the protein CASLRAGGAQYF.

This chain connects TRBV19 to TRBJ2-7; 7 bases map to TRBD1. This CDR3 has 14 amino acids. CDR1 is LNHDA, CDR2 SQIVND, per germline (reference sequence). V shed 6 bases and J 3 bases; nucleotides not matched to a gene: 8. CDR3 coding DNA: TGTGCCAGTAGCCCCTCCCGGGACAGCTACGAGCAGTACTTC. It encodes CASSPSRDSYEQYF.